This TCR beta chain was profiled in a study of identical twins. Broader study findings: Twin pairs had excess sharing that was weaker in beta out-of-frame sequences. With abundant cord blood beta clonotypes, insertions were fewer; memory repertoires showed no such pattern.

Healthy Caucasians provided all donations. A single record per CDR3 protein comes from TCRdb applying MiXCR to the 5' RACE reads. The sample contains under 300,000 distinct CDR3 sequences, 6% to 7% of which appear only once. Germline assignment: CDR1 MNHEY and CDR2 SVGAGI. The CDR3 totals 12 residues. Trimming removed 8 bases at V and 11 bases at J, with 18 bases between. About this clonotype itself: Its matching antigen is unknown.

This sample also belongs to another study, concerning T cells expressing NK-cell markers. That study adds: The sequencing cohort of eight donors included seven HCMV-seropositive individuals and one seronegative individual.

Sequenced: CD8+ T cells sorted from blood. The TCR was taken from a woman under 30 in good health. The rearrangement uses TRBV6-5 and TRBJ1-1; perhaps TRBD1 as D (6 bases). For the CDR3, the DNA is TGTGCCAGCGGAGGTTACGCAGGGGAGGCTTTCTTT. Translating it yields CASGGYAGEAFF.